Listed here are 11 T cell receptor beta chains from one sample, sequenced in a study of Ad26.COV2.S vaccination and SARS-CoV-2 variants (dated by TCRdb to the early 2020s). Receptor amplification or capture employed the immunoSEQ multiplex PCR assay. In its TCRdb copy, this immuneACCESS table keeps in-frame sequences only and misses some clones. Where compared with another copy, unresolved V genes explain less than half of these, and the others have no known cause. For this sample there are about 320,000 clones; more than 70% appear just once. In total, the top ten clones hold more than 1.5% of the sample. Taken with the paper, the label for treatment or condition translates to: approximately 18 received Ad26.COV2.S at low or high dose, single or two shots; several received placebo; per-sample allocation not given. Repertoires of vaccine and placebo recipients were sequenced from samples taken on day 63 after the first injection.

The sample in question was peripheral blood, obtained in a trial of Ad26.COV2.S vaccine versus placebo. These receptors were collected from a person aged 18-60 years who received the Ad26.COV2.S COVID-19 vaccine or a placebo.

This clone has only one observation. The J gene is TRBJ1-4, the V gene TRBV7-2, with 8 nucleotides matching TRBD1. The CDR3 sequence is 14 residues long. CDR1 and CDR2 (germline): SGHTA, FQGNSA. The ends lost 5 bases at V and 4 bases at J; junction bases unmatched: 3. Here the CDR3 DNA reads TGTGCCAGCAGCCGCGACAGGGGTAATGAAAAACTGTTTTTT. Translation gives CASSRDRGNEKLFF. The whole variable domain, filled in from reference TRBV7-2 and TRBJ1-4, reads GAGVSQSPSNKVTEKGKDVELRCDPISGHTALYWYRQSLGQGLEFLIYFQGNSAPDKSGLPSDRFSAERTGGSVSTLTIQRTQQEDSAVYLCASSRDRGNEKLFFGSGTQLSVL.

The genes are TRBV6-5 and TRBJ1-2; D unresolved. The V end lost 2 bases, the J end lost 8 bases, and 12 bases lay between the germline ends. There are 13 residues in the CDR3. CDR1 is MNHEY and CDR2 is SVGAGI in the germline V gene. The CDR3 bases are TGTGCCAGCAGTTACCGGGGTTTGAAAGGCTACACCTTC. Residues: CASSYRGLKGYTF.

The chain couples TRBV18 to TRBJ2-5, with 8 bases that match TRBD1. V trimming: 1 base; J trimming: 5 bases; junction bases outside the gene matches: 9. CDR1 and CDR2 from the germline V gene are KGHSH and LQKENI. The CDR3 extends over 16 amino acids. The CDR3 protein is CASSPQAGGEYETQYF. The DNA for the CDR3 is TGTGCCAGCTCACCACAGGCAGGGGGCGAGTATGAGACCCAGTACTTC. Together with reference TRBV18 and TRBJ2-5, the CDR3 gives the full variable domain: NAGVMQNPRHLVRRRGQEARLRCSPMKGHSHVYWYRQLPEEGLKFMVYLQKENIIDESGMPKERFSAEFPKEGPSILRIQQVVRGDSAAYFCASSPQAGGEYETQYFGPGTRLLVL.

This chain links TRBV4-3 with TRBJ2-7; D might be TRBD1 (6 bases). Looked up from germline, CDR1 is LGHNA and CDR2 is YSLEER. With 1 base removed from V and 6 bases from J, the gap between germline ends came to 13 bases. This CDR3 contains 14 residues. CDR3 in amino acids: CASSQVGRGSEQYF. CDR3 coding DNA: TGCGCCAGCAGCCAAGTGGGCAGGGGCAGCGAGCAGTACTTC.

J is TRBJ2-1 and V is TRBV18; D is uncertain. The CDR3 length is 15 residues. Germline-derived CDR1 and CDR2 are KGHSH and LQKENI. V was trimmed by 1 base and J by 4 bases, leaving 11 bases between them. This chain's CDR3 is CASSPRSTEYNEQFF. The CDR3 nucleotides are TGTGCCAGCTCACCACGATCGACGGAATACAATGAGCAGTTCTTC.

The chain combines TRBV9 with TRBJ2-7, with D unresolved. CDR1 and CDR2 from the germline V gene are SGDLS and YYNGEE. Trimming took off 4 bases at V and 3 bases at J, with 11 bases between the two ends. The CDR3 length is 13 residues. Here the CDR3 DNA reads TGTGCCAGCAGCACCGGACCTCACTACGAGCAGTACTTC. This gives the protein CASSTGPHYEQYF.

The J gene is TRBJ2-7, the V gene TRBV29-1, with 8 positions matching TRBD2. V shed 6 bases and J 4 bases; nucleotides not matched to a gene: 8. This CDR3 is built from 13 residues. The V gene's germline CDR1 is SQVTM and CDR2 ANQGSEA. The CDR3 nucleotides are TGCAGCGTCGTGAGCGGGGGAGGTTACGAGCAGTACTTC. This translates into CSVVSGGGYEQYF.

This CDR3 reads CASSSYGNSPEETQYF. The CDR3 coding sequence is TGTGCCAGTAGCAGTTATGGGAACAGCCCCGAAGAGACCCAGTACTTC. The chain is built from TRBV19 and TRBJ2-5; D not certain. The CDR3 loop spans 16 amino acids. Germline CDR1 LNHDA, CDR2 SQIVND (reference sequence). V was pared by 6 bases and J by 3 bases, with 20 bases between.

V is TRBV6-1 and J is TRBJ2-5, with 7 positions matching TRBD1. The CDR3 runs to 14 residues. Germline CDR1 reads MNHNS; CDR2 reads SASEGT. Trimming at V came to 7 bases and at J to 8 bases, leaving 13 bases not matched to a gene. This chain's CDR3 is CASTQGGGRYTQYF. In DNA form, the CDR3 reads TGTGCCAGCACCCAAGGGGGCGGCCGGTATACCCAGTACTTC.

The chain uses TRBV11-1 and TRBJ2-7, with D perhaps matching TRBD1 (6 bases). There are 14 residues in the CDR3. Trimming took off 1 base at V and 0 bases at J, with 7 bases between the two ends. Germline V gene sequence: CDR1 SGHAT, CDR2 FQDESV (reference sequence). CDR3 in DNA: TGTGCCAGCAGCTTAGACAGGGTCTCCTACGAGCAGTACTTC. This sequence encodes CASSLDRVSYEQYF.

This clone showed up just once. The chain employs TRBV29-1 and TRBJ1-2, with D unclear. V was shortened by 4 bases and J by 7 bases, with 7 bases between the two germline ends. Germline V CDR1 and CDR2: SQVTM, ANQGSEA. The CDR3 runs 10 residues. The CDR3 region has the DNA TGCAGCGTTGCTTGGGGTGGCTACACCTTC. Translating gives CSVAWGGYTF. Supplemented by reference TRBV29-1 and TRBJ1-2, the full variable domain reads SAVISQKPSRDICQRGTSLTIQCQVDSQVTMMFWYRQQPGQSLTLIATANQGSEATYESGFVIDKFPISRPNLTFSTLTVSNMSPEDSSIYLCSVAWGGYTFGSGTRLTVV.